This passage covers 30 T cell receptor beta chains from one sample sequenced in a study of neurological immune-mediated disorders. TCRdb used MiXCR to reprocess the 5' RACE reads, holding one entry per CDR3 protein. This repertoire shows around 130,000 distinct CDR3 sequences, roughly 3.2% found once; its top ten account for over 1%. Sequenced input: PBMCs. The receptors were sampled from a woman aged 25-40 years with multiple sclerosis.

This clonotype came up many times. J is TRBJ1-4 and V is TRBV5-1; a possible D gene is TRBD1 (5 bases). Deletions cut 4 bases from V and 4 bases from J, with 14 bases between. Germline assignment: CDR1 SGHRS and CDR2 YFSETQ. The CDR3 is 15 amino acids. CDR3 sequence: CASSPTGGDNEKLFF. The CDR3 DNA sequence: TGCGCCAGCAGCCCCACGGGGGGAGATAATGAAAAACTGTTTTTT.

This clonotype was seen ten or more times. The chain is built from TRBV6-6 and TRBJ2-5; TRBD2 matches 10 bases. The CDR3 runs to 16 residues. Germline V gene data show CDR1 as MNHNY and CDR2 as SVGAGI (reference sequence). With 1 base clipped from V and 3 bases from J, the junction kept 5 bases outside the gene matches. CDR3 residues: CASSYFPSGGKETQYF. The CDR3 nucleotides read TGTGCCAGCAGTTACTTCCCTAGCGGGGGTAAAGAGACCCAGTACTTC.

This clonotype was detected many times. The V gene is TRBV4-1, the J gene TRBJ2-7; no clear D. The CDR3 consists of 12 residues. Germline V gene data show CDR1 as MGHRA and CDR2 as YSYEKL. Trimming removed 0 bases at V and 11 bases at J, with 11 bases between. CDR3 amino acids: CASSQDTRSKYF. CDR3 DNA: TGCGCCAGCAGCCAAGATACCCGTAGTAAGTACTTC.

The gene calls are TRBV29-1 and TRBJ2-2, with D maybe TRBD2 (5 bases). The CDR3 is 14 residues long. V was shortened by 5 bases and J by 1 base, with 11 bases between the two germline ends. Germline V CDR1 and CDR2: SQVTM, ANQGSEA. The CDR3 DNA sequence: TGCAGCGTTCCTCAAGGACTGAACACCGGGGAGCTGTTTTTT. Amino acid sequence: CSVPQGLNTGELFF.

This clonotype was counted ten times or more. The chain carries TRBV29-1 and TRBJ2-5; TRBD2 aligns across 7 bases. V lost 6 bases, J lost 3 bases, and 13 bases stayed unmatched. This CDR3 comprises 15 residues. From germline, CDR1 is SQVTM and CDR2 ANQGSEA. The CDR3 sequence: CSVREVGGKKETQYF. The CDR3 DNA follows: TGCAGCGTCCGCGAGGTCGGGGGGAAGAAAGAGACCCAGTACTTC.

This clonotype was detected many times. The V gene is TRBV29-1, the J gene TRBJ2-5; D gene uncertain. The CDR3 totals 10 residues. The V gene's germline CDR1 is SQVTM and CDR2 ANQGSEA. Trimming left V 7 bases short and J 5 bases short, with 8 bases between. The CDR3 reads CSGTEETQYF. CDR3 sequence (DNA): TGCAGCGGTACCGAGGAGACCCAGTACTTC. Full variable domain (missing parts from reference TRBV29-1 and TRBJ2-5): SAVISQKPSRDICQRGTSLTIQCQVDSQVTMMFWYRQQPGQSLTLIATANQGSEATYESGFVIDKFPISRPNLTFSTLTVSNMSPEDSSIYLCSGTEETQYFGPGTRLLVL.

This clonotype was detected ten times or more. The chain joins TRBV7-8 to TRBJ1-1; 10 nucleotides agree with TRBD1. This CDR3 has 15 amino acids. Germline V gene lookup returns CDR1 SGHVS and CDR2 FQNEAQ. With 5 bases clipped from V and 4 bases from J, the junction kept 7 bases outside the gene matches. The CDR3 DNA sequence: TGTGCCAGCAGCCCGTCGGGACAGGGGATCACTGAAGCTTTCTTT. It is translated as CASSPSGQGITEAFF.

This clonotype has at least ten counts. The chain has TRBV7-9 and TRBJ2-5, with a weak D call TRBD2 (5 bases). The germline CDR1 and CDR2 sequences are SEHNR and FQNEAQ (reference sequence). V lost 4 bases and J lost 5, with 20 bases in between. The CDR3 runs to 16 residues. The CDR3 DNA reads as TGTGCCAGCAGCTCCACGTTAACTAGGGAGCCGGAGACCCAGTACTTC. Encoded protein: CASSSTLTREPETQYF.

This clonotype appeared many times. The J gene is TRBJ2-3, the V gene TRBV20-1, with 11 nucleotides matching TRBD2. This CDR3 is built from 15 residues. Looked up from germline, CDR1 is DFQATT and CDR2 is SNEGSKA (reference sequence). V dropped 3 bases and J dropped 6; count of bases not matched to a gene: 8. The CDR3 reads CSASRLAGLADTQYF. In DNA form, the CDR3 reads TGCAGTGCTAGCAGACTAGCGGGATTGGCCGATACGCAGTATTTT.

The table lists this clonotype with many counts. The rearrangement uses TRBV6-5 and TRBJ1-1, with TRBD1 as a possible D gene (6 bases). The germline V and J ends were trimmed by 6 bases and 5 bases, with 19 bases remaining between them. Germline CDR1 MNHEY, CDR2 SVGAGI. The CDR3 covers 15 residues. The CDR3 sequence: CASRGAGVIGTEAFF. The CDR3 DNA reads as TGTGCCAGCAGGGGCGCAGGGGTTATAGGGACTGAAGCTTTCTTT.

This clonotype was counted ten times or more. The V call is TRBV20-1, the J call TRBJ1-1; D gene uncertain. V shed 3 bases and J shed 1 base, with 12 bases lying between them. Germline CDR1 is DFQATT and CDR2 is SNEGSKA (reference sequence). The CDR3 length is 14 residues. CDR3 sequence reads: CSARPGLGNTEAFF. The CDR3 DNA reads as TGCAGTGCTAGGCCCGGTTTGGGGAACACTGAAGCTTTCTTT.

Many counts were recorded for this clonotype. The chain couples TRBV5-1 to TRBJ2-3; no clear D gene. The germline gives CDR1 SGHRS, CDR2 YFSETQ. The length of the CDR3 is 16 residues. Trimming cost V 4 bases and J 2 bases, with 17 bases left between them. In DNA, the CDR3 is TGCGCCAGCAGCCCGACCCCTTCGGGCTCCACAGATACGCAGTATTTT. Residues: CASSPTPSGSTDTQYF. The full variable domain, with the rest looked up from reference TRBV5-1 and TRBJ2-3, is KAGVTQTPRYLIKTRGQQVTLSCSPISGHRSVSWYQQTPGQGLQFLFEYFSETQRNKGNFPGRFSGRQFSNSRSEMNVSTLELGDSALYLCASSPTPSGSTDTQYFGPGTRLTVL.

There are many counts of this clonotype. The chain uses TRBV20-1 and TRBJ1-1; no definite D call. This CDR3 contains 15 residues. The germline V gene encodes CDR1 DFQATT and CDR2 SNEGSKA (reference sequence). V lost 0 bases, J lost 1 base, and 12 bases lay in between. CDR3 residues: CSARELKGRNTEAFF. CDR3 bases: TGCAGTGCTAGAGAACTTAAGGGCCGGAACACTGAAGCTTTCTTT.

There are many counts of this clonotype. The chain employs TRBV5-1 and TRBJ1-5; D gene ambiguous. The CDR3 is made up of 14 amino acids. The ends were cut back, 4 bases at V and 0 bases at J, with 8 bases in the middle. Germline CDR1 reads SGHRS; CDR2 reads YFSETQ. CDR3 sequence reads: CASSPDDSNQPQHF. CDR3 DNA sequence: TGCGCCAGCAGCCCGGACGATAGCAATCAGCCCCAGCATTTT. Filled out from reference TRBV5-1 and TRBJ1-5, the complete variable domain reads KAGVTQTPRYLIKTRGQQVTLSCSPISGHRSVSWYQQTPGQGLQFLFEYFSETQRNKGNFPGRFSGRQFSNSRSEMNVSTLELGDSALYLCASSPDDSNQPQHFGDGTRLSIL.

In this sample, this clonotype turned up many times. The J gene is TRBJ2-7, the V gene TRBV5-6, with 9 bases matching TRBD1. V shed 1 base, J shed 7 bases, and the junction held 9 bases outside the gene matches. Germline CDR1 SGHDT, CDR2 YYEEEE. This CDR3 comprises 15 residues. The CDR3 protein is CASSLWDRVSGEQYF. CDR3 nucleotide sequence: TGTGCCAGCAGCTTGTGGGACAGGGTTTCGGGAGAGCAGTACTTC.

This clonotype was seen repeatedly, ten times or more. This chain joins TRBV7-6 and TRBJ2-5; D is perhaps TRBD2 (6 bases). Germline V lookup: CDR1 SGHVS, CDR2 FNYEAQ. Trimming removed 5 bases at V and 5 bases at J, with 15 bases between. The CDR3 totals 14 residues. The CDR3 region is CASSLGLGGETQYF. The DNA of the CDR3 is TGTGCCAGCAGCCTTGGCCTCGGAGGGGAGACCCAGTACTTC.

This clonotype appeared many times. V and J are TRBV10-2 and TRBJ1-1; the D gene is possibly TRBD1 (5 bases). V was cut by 2 bases and J by 4 bases, with 11 bases left in between. Per germline, CDR1 WSHSY and CDR2 SAAADI. CDR3 size: 14 residues. In DNA, the CDR3 is TGCGCCAGCAGTGAGCGGGAGGGGATCACTGAAGCTTTCTTT. The encoded protein is CASSEREGITEAFF.

In its sample, this clonotype was seen many times. The V gene is TRBV20-1, the J gene TRBJ2-7; no clear D. This CDR3 region has 11 residues. From germline, CDR1 is DFQATT and CDR2 SNEGSKA (reference sequence). V shed 3 bases and J shed 5 bases, with 8 bases lying between them. The CDR3: CSASHYHEQYF. As DNA, the CDR3 is TGCAGTGCTAGCCACTATCACGAGCAGTACTTC.

This clonotype was observed a handful of times. CDR3 DNA: TGCAGCGTTGAGGTGGGGCCCTACAATGAGCAGTTCTTC. It codes for CSVEVGPYNEQFF. The rearrangement joins TRBV29-1 to TRBJ2-1, with D perhaps matching TRBD1 (5 bases). V dropped 3 bases and J dropped 2 bases, with 8 bases sitting between them. This CDR3 comprises 13 residues. CDR1 SQVTM and CDR2 ANQGSEA come from the germline V gene.

In this sample, this clonotype turned up many times. The CDR3 DNA follows: TGCGCCAGCAGCTGGGACCCCGGGACAGGGAATGTCGACGAGCAGTACTTC. This sequence encodes CASSWDPGTGNVDEQYF. The rearrangement links TRBV5-1 to TRBJ2-7, with 9 bases lining up with TRBD1. CDR3 length: 17 residues. From germline, CDR1 is SGHRS and CDR2 YFSETQ. J was trimmed by 5 bases and V by 3 bases; bases with no gene match: 15.

This clonotype showed up many times. The rearrangement links TRBV20-1 to TRBJ2-1; D gene uncertain. Germline CDR1 DFQATT, CDR2 SNEGSKA (reference sequence). The CDR3 is 10 residues long. V lost 6 bases to trimming and J lost 5 bases, with 5 bases between them. CDR3 coding DNA: TGCAGTGCCCAAGACAATGAGCAGTTCTTC. Translated: CSAQDNEQFF.

As concerns this clonotype: Since the CDR3 does not end with the conserved phenylalanine or tryptophan, this likely comes from a read error. This chain joins TRBV7-9 and TRBJ1-2, with D maybe TRBD1 (6 bases). Between the trimmed V and J ends, which lost 5 bases and 4 bases, there was a span of 20 bases. CDR3 length equals 16 residues. Germline V lookup: CDR1 SEHNR, CDR2 FQNEAQ (reference sequence). The CDR3 DNA sequence: TGTGCCAGCAGCCGGAGCCTACAGGGAGTTGGCTATGGCTACACCTGC. It codes for CASSRSLQGVGYGYTC.

This clonotype has ten or more counts. V is TRBV5-1 and J is TRBJ2-3; tentatively, D is TRBD1 (5 bases). This CDR3 is 14 amino acids long. Germline V CDR1 and CDR2: SGHRS, YFSETQ. V dropped 4 bases and J dropped 2 bases, with 11 bases sitting between them. The CDR3 coding sequence is TGCGCCAGCAGCCTCGGACACAACACAGATACGCAGTATTTT. Translation: CASSLGHNTDTQYF.

In its sample, this clonotype was seen many times. V and J are TRBV27 and TRBJ1-1, with a weak D call TRBD1 (5 bases). This CDR3 is 13 amino acids long. Deletions cut 7 bases from V and 0 bases from J, with 9 bases between. Germline lookup yields CDR1 MNHEY and CDR2 SMNVEV (reference sequence). CDR3 in amino acids: CASNQGLNTEAFF. The CDR3 nucleotides read TGTGCCAGCAACCAGGGACTGAACACTGAAGCTTTCTTT.

This clonotype has at least ten counts. V and J are TRBV12-3 or TRBV12-4 and TRBJ2-7; TRBD2 aligns across 9 bases. This CDR3 region has 15 residues. The junction had 3 bases not matched to a gene; V was cut back by 1 base and J by 2 bases. This chain's CDR3 is CASSLGSSGTYEQYF. CDR3 DNA sequence: TGTGCCAGCAGTTTAGGGTCTAGCGGGACCTACGAGCAGTACTTC.

This clonotype has a count of ten or more. V gene TRBV5-6 combines with J gene TRBJ1-6; D unclear. V was trimmed by 1 base and J by 7 bases, leaving 6 bases between them. The CDR3 loop spans 13 amino acids. The germline V gene encodes CDR1 SGHDT and CDR2 YYEEEE. CDR3 nucleotides: TGTGCCAGCAGCTTGAAACGGAATTCACCCCTCCACTTT. Translated, it gives CASSLKRNSPLHF.

This clonotype was recorded many times. This sequence joins TRBV12-3 or TRBV12-4 and TRBJ2-7; D call uncertain. The CDR3 sequence is 11 residues long. Trimming cost V 3 bases and J 6 bases, with 6 bases left between them. As DNA, the CDR3 is TGTGCCAGCAGTTTTGGGTTCGAGCAGTACTTC. It codes for CASSFGFEQYF.

In its sample, this clonotype was seen many times. V usage is TRBV4-3 and J usage is TRBJ2-1; D call uncertain. Germline CDR1 LGHNA, CDR2 YSLEER. CDR3 length equals 13 residues. V was clipped by 0 bases and J by 7 bases, with 7 bases between them. Written as DNA, the CDR3 is TGCGCCAGCAGCCAAGAGGGATGGAATGAGCAGTTCTTC. Translating gives CASSQEGWNEQFF.

This clonotype was picked up many times. The chain couples TRBV6-2 or TRBV6-3 to TRBJ2-7; D is perhaps TRBD1 or TRBD2 (5 bases each). Germline V gene sequence: CDR1 MNHEY, CDR2 SVGEGT. The V end lost 0 bases, the J end lost 5 bases, and 14 bases lay between the germline ends. This CDR3 has 15 residues. The CDR3 coding sequence is TGTGCCAGCAGTTACTCGACGGGGCTGATAAACGAGCAGTACTTC. Its translation: CASSYSTGLINEQYF.

Many counts were recorded for this clonotype. V gene TRBV20-1 combines with J gene TRBJ2-3, with 10 bases that match TRBD2. Germline V gene sequence: CDR1 DFQATT, CDR2 SNEGSKA (reference sequence). The CDR3 consists of 15 residues. V lost 3 bases and J lost 6; bases outside the gene matches: 9. The CDR3 loop is CSASLSGGAWDTQYF. As DNA, the CDR3 is TGCAGTGCTAGTTTAAGCGGGGGGGCCTGGGATACGCAGTATTTT.